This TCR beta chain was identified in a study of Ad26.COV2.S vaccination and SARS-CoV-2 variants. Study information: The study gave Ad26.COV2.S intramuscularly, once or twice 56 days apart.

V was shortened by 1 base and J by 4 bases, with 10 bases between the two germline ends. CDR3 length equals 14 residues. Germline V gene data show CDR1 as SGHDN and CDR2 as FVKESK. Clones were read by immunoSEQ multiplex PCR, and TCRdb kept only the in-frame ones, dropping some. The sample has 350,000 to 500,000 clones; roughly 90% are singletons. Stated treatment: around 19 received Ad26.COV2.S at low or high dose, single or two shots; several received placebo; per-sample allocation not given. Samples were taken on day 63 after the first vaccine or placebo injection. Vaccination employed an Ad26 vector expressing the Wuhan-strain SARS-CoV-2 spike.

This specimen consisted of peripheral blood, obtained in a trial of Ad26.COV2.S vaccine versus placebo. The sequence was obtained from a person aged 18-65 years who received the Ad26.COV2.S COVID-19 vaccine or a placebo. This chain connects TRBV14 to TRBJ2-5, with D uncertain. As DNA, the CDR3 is TGTGCCAGCAGCCAAGTTCTCTCGATAGAGACCCAGTACTTC. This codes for CASSQVLSIETQYF. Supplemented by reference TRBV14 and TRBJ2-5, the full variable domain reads EAGVTQFPSHSVIEKGQTVTLRCDPISGHDNLYWYRRVMGKEIKFLLHFVKESKQDESGMPNNRFLAERTGGTYSTLKVQPAELEDSGVYFCASSQVLSIETQYFGPGTRLLVL.